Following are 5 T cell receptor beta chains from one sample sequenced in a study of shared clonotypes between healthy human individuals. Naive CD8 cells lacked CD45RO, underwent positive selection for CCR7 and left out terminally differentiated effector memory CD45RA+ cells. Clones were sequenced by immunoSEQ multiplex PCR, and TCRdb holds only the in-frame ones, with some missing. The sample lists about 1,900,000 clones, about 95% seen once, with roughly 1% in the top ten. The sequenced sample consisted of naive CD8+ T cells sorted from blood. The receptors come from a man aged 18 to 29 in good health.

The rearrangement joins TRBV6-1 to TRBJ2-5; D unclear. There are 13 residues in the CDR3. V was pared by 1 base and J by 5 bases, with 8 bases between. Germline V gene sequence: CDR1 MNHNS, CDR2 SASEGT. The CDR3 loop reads CASSEDGWETQYF. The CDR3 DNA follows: TGTGCCAGCAGTGAAGATGGGTGGGAGACCCAGTACTTC.

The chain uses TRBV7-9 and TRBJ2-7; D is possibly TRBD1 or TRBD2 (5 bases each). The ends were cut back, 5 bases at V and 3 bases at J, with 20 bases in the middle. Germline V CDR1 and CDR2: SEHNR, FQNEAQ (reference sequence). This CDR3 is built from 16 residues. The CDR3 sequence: CASSLWGLGLDYEQYF. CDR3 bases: TGTGCCAGCAGCCTTTGGGGGTTAGGCCTAGACTACGAGCAGTACTTC.

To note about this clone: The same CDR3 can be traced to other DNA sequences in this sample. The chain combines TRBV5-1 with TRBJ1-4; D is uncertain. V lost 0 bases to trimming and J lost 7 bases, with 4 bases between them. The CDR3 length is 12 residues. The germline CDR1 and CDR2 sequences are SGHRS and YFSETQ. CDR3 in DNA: TGCGCCAGCAGCTTGGGGGGTGAAAAACTGTTTTTT. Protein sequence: CASSLGGEKLFF. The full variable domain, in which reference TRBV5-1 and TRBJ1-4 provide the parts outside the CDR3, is KAGVTQTPRYLIKTRGQQVTLSCSPISGHRSVSWYQQTPGQGLQFLFEYFSETQRNKGNFPGRFSGRQFSNSRSEMNVSTLELGDSALYLCASSLGGEKLFFGSGTQLSVL.

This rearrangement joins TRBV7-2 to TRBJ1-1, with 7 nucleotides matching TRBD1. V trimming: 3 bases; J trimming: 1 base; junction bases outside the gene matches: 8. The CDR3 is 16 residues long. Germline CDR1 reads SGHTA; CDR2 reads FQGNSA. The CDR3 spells CASSFYRGGGNTEAFF. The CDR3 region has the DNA TGTGCCAGCAGCTTCTACAGGGGAGGCGGGAACACTGAAGCTTTCTTT.

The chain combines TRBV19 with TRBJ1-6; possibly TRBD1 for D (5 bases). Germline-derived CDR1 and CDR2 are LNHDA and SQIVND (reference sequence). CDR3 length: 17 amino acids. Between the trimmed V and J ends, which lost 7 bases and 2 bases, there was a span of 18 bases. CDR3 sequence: CASTTRWGNPYNSPLHF. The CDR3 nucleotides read TGTGCCAGTACCACCAGATGGGGGAACCCCTATAATTCACCCCTCCACTTT.